These T cell receptor beta chains were read from a single sample in a study of CD8+CD57+ T cells in acquired aplastic anemia. MiXCR was run by TCRdb on the reads, yielding one entry per CDR3 protein. Here the sample spans over 150,000 distinct CDR3 sequences, approximately 48% being singletons. What was sequenced was sorted CD4+, CD8+, or CD8+CD57+ T cells (not recorded which) from PBMCs. Every receptor here comes from a human donor with aplastic anemia. CDR3s include the opening cysteine and the closing phenylalanine or tryptophan. The D gene is left open where the match is weak. Size is omitted from some rows. Given values are once, few, many or a class for expanded clones.

CDR3 protein	CDR3 DNA	J gene	clone size	D gene	V gene
CSASSRGTNEKLFF	TGCAGTGCTAGCTCCAGGGGTACGAATGAAAAACTGTTTTTT	TRBJ1-4	.	.	TRBV20-1
CASTTQGSREAFF	TGTGCCAGCACCACTCAAGGATCACGTGAAGCTTTCTTT	TRBJ1-1	few	.	TRBV7-9
CASVGYTDTQYF	TGTGCCAGCGTCGGCTACACAGATACGCAGTATTTT	TRBJ2-3	many	.	TRBV12-3/TRBV12-4
CASSRQRSGNTIYF	TGTGCCAGCAGTCGACAGCGTTCTGGAAACACCATATATTTT	TRBJ1-3	many	.	TRBV27
CASSEGRGTGGREQYF	TGCGCCAGCAGTGAAGGGCGGGGGACAGGGGGACGCGAGCAGTACTTC	TRBJ2-7	.	TRBD1	TRBV10-1
CASSQDRLRLGGDTQYF	TGCGCCAGCAGCCAAGATCGCCTAAGATTAGGGGGGGATACGCAGTATTTT	TRBJ2-3	.	.	TRBV4-3
CAIRSGSDYYGYTF	TGTGCCATCAGGAGTGGGTCGGATTACTATGGCTACACCTTC	TRBJ1-2	.	.	TRBV10-1
CATVPAHTGELFF	TGTGCCACCGTTCCGGCGCACACCGGGGAGCTGTTTTTT	TRBJ2-2	many	.	TRBV10-3
CASSIEGQKQFF	TGTGCCAGTAGTATAGAGGGACAAAAGCAGTTCTTC	TRBJ2-1	.	.	TRBV19
CASSGTSGGPGPGELFF	TGTGCCAGCTCCGGGACTAGCGGGGGCCCGGGGCCCGGGGAGCTGTTTTTT	TRBJ2-2	.	TRBD2	TRBV19
CASSQERDIQETQYF	TGCGCCAGCAGCCAAGAACGGGACATTCAAGAGACCCAGTACTTC	TRBJ2-5	many	.	TRBV4-3
CSLAQRPNQPQHF	TGCAGCCTCGCTCAAAGACCTAATCAGCCCCAGCATTTT	TRBJ1-5	many	.	TRBV29-1
CASRIYPGELFF	TGTGCCAGCAGGATATATCCCGGGGAGCTGTTTTTT	TRBJ2-2	.	.	TRBV9
CASSQDGRGAYGYTF	TGTGCCAGCAGCCAAGATGGGCGGGGTGCCTATGGCTACACCTTC	TRBJ1-2	.	.	TRBV3-1
CASQPLRDITGELFF	TGTGCCAGTCAACCCCTGAGGGATATAACCGGGGAGCTGTTTTTT	TRBJ2-2	many	.	TRBV7-9
CASRPTGGEQYF	TGTGCCAGCAGGCCCACAGGGGGAGAGCAGTACTTC	TRBJ2-7	.	TRBD1	TRBV7-3
CASSPPGSGETQYF	TGCGCCAGCAGCCCCCCCGGGTCGGGAGAGACCCAGTACTTC	TRBJ2-5	many	.	TRBV5-1
CASSESGQVNSPLHF	TGTGCCAGCAGTGAGTCGGGACAGGTTAATTCACCCCTCCACTTT	TRBJ1-6	.	TRBD1	TRBV25-1
CASSPRYEQYF	TGTGCCAGCAGTCCGCGCTACGAGCAGTACTTC	TRBJ2-7	.	.	TRBV7-4
CASSLTAYQETQYF	TGTGCCAGCAGTTTAACGGCATACCAAGAGACCCAGTACTTC	TRBJ2-5	once	.	TRBV27
CASSDTGTVYNEQFF	TGTGCCAGCAGCGACACAGGGACAGTCTACAATGAGCAGTTCTTC	TRBJ2-1	many	TRBD1	TRBV6-1
CASSFPGANTEAFF	TGTGCCAGCAGTTTCCCAGGGGCGAACACTGAAGCTTTCTTT	TRBJ1-1	.	.	TRBV28
CSVADVGSQYF	TGCAGCGTTGCCGACGTCGGAAGTCAGTACTTC	TRBJ2-7	.	.	TRBV29-1
CSVITGFSNQPQHF	TGCAGTGTCATCACAGGGTTTAGCAATCAGCCCCAGCACTTT	TRBJ1-5	.	.	TRBV20-1
CASSLRGESNQPQHF	TGTGCCAGCAGTTTGCGGGGGGAGAGCAATCAGCCCCAGCATTTT	TRBJ1-5	.	.	TRBV28
CASSLAKTGPVYEQYF	TGTGCCAGCAGCTTAGCCAAGACAGGCCCTGTCTACGAGCAGTACTTC	TRBJ2-7	many	.	TRBV7-9
CASSSLQGTYGQYF	TGTGCCAGCAGTTCATTACAGGGGACCTACGGGCAGTACTTC	TRBJ2-7	.	TRBD1	TRBV28
CSVEGTGGGYTF	TGCAGCGTTGAAGGGACAGGGGGTGGCTACACCTTC	TRBJ1-2	.	TRBD1	TRBV29-1